These 13 T cell receptor beta chains were all obtained from the same sample, sequenced in a study of blood T cell repertoires in COVID-19. This table comes from immunoSEQ multiplex PCR, and its TCRdb copy is limited to in-frame clones, with some not included. The table has about 210,000 clones, about 76% seen once. Sample: PBMCs or T cells enriched from blood (not recorded which). These receptors came from a woman in her forties or fifties with acute COVID-19.

The chain is built from TRBV4-3 and TRBJ2-7, with D unresolved. The CDR3 length is 16 residues. CDR1 and CDR2 (germline): LGHNA, YSLEER. The V and J ends lost 3 bases and 2 bases respectively, with 17 bases between them. The CDR3 here is CASSQAARTSPYEQYF. For the CDR3, the DNA is TGCGCCAGCAGCCAGGCGGCTCGTACCTCACCCTACGAGCAGTACTTC.

The V call is TRBV28, the J call TRBJ2-3; tentatively, D is TRBD2 (5 bases). The CDR3 loop spans 15 amino acids. The V end was cut by 7 bases, the J end by 6 bases, with 20 bases between. The germline CDR1 and CDR2 sequences are MDHEN and SYDVKM. The CDR3 DNA reads TGTGCCAGCACCCCACCCACGGGGTTTCGGGATACGCAGTATTTT. It translates to CASTPPTGFRDTQYF.

The chain has TRBV11-1 and TRBJ2-1; 7 nucleotides match TRBD2. Trimming cost V 2 bases and J 4 bases; bases outside gene matches: 8. The CDR3 totals 16 residues. From germline, CDR1 is SGHAT and CDR2 FQDESV (reference sequence). In nucleotides, the CDR3 is TGTGCCAGCAGCTTATCTCCGGCTAGCGGATACAATGAGCAGTTCTTC. Translation gives CASSLSPASGYNEQFF. The full variable domain, completed using reference TRBV11-1 and TRBJ2-1, is EAEVAQSPRYKITEKSQAVAFWCDPISGHATLYWYRQILGQGPELLVQFQDESVVDDSQLPKDRFSAERLKGVDSTLKIQPAELGDSAMYLCASSLSPASGYNEQFFGPGTRLTVL.

This chain uses TRBV27 with TRBJ1-2, with 8 bases that match TRBD1. The germline V gene has CDR1 MNHEY and CDR2 SMNVEV (reference sequence). The CDR3 spans 13 residues. The trim removed 6 bases at V and 6 bases at J, leaving 6 bases unmatched. DNA for the CDR3: TGTGCCAGCAGAAGGACAGGGAGGAATGGCTACACCTTC. It yields the protein CASRRTGRNGYTF.

This clone was observed a single time. This rearrangement joins TRBV9 to TRBJ2-7, with D perhaps TRBD1 (5 bases). This CDR3 contains 15 residues. From germline, CDR1 is SGDLS and CDR2 YYNGEE. Between the trimmed V and J ends, which lost 0 bases and 0 bases, there was a span of 10 bases. The CDR3 is CASSVEDQGSYEQYF. The CDR3 coding sequence is TGTGCCAGCAGCGTAGAGGATCAGGGCTCCTACGAGCAGTACTTC.

The chain has TRBV9 and TRBJ2-2; 12 bases agree with TRBD2. J gave up 0 bases and V 1 base, and 7 bases lay outside the gene matches. The germline CDR1 and CDR2 sequences are SGDLS and YYNGEE. The CDR3 length is 19 residues. CDR3: CASSVYGTSGRANTGELFF. Here the CDR3 DNA reads TGTGCCAGCAGCGTATACGGGACTAGCGGGCGAGCGAACACCGGGGAGCTGTTTTTT.

The V and J genes are TRBV4-3 and TRBJ1-3; TRBD1 matches at 8 bases. V trimming: 3 bases; J trimming: 0 bases; junction bases outside the gene matches: 10. The germline CDR1 and CDR2 sequences are LGHNA and YSLEER. The length of the CDR3 is 18 residues. The DNA of the CDR3 is TGCGCCAGCAGCCACAAGCGGGGACAGGACTCCTCTGGAAACACCATATATTTT. This gives the protein CASSHKRGQDSSGNTIYF.

This chain joins TRBV4-3 and TRBJ1-2, with a tentative D call TRBD1 (6 bases). The CDR3 sequence is 18 residues long. V was shortened by 4 bases and J by 2 bases, with 23 bases between the two germline ends. Germline loops: CDR1 LGHNA, CDR2 YSLEER. The CDR3 DNA reads TGCGCCAGCAGCCCCGCCTGGGGGGGCGCGGGTCCCAACTATGGCTACACCTTC. Translated: CASSPAWGGAGPNYGYTF.

As DNA, the CDR3 is TGTGCCAGCAGCCGGACTAGCGGGAGCCAAGAGACCCAGTACTTC. Translation gives CASSRTSGSQETQYF. The chain carries TRBV11-3 and TRBJ2-5, with 13 bases matching TRBD2. The CDR3 spans 15 residues. Trimming took 5 bases from V and 1 from J; bases not matched to a gene: 1. CDR1 SGHNT and CDR2 YENEEA come from the germline V gene.

The chain has TRBV5-1 and TRBJ2-2; 15 positions agree with TRBD2. The CDR3 covers 18 residues. The germline gives CDR1 SGHRS, CDR2 YFSETQ. The V segment lost 4 bases and the J segment 4 bases; nucleotides outside the gene matches: 8. The CDR3 nucleotides read TGCGCCAGCAGCCCGGCGGGACTAGCGGGGGGCGCCACCGGGGAGCTGTTTTTT. Protein: CASSPAGLAGGATGELFF. Filled out from reference TRBV5-1 and TRBJ2-2, the complete variable domain reads KAGVTQTPRYLIKTRGQQVTLSCSPISGHRSVSWYQQTPGQGLQFLFEYFSETQRNKGNFPGRFSGRQFSNSRSEMNVSTLELGDSALYLCASSPAGLAGGATGELFFGEGSRLTVL.

This clone was recorded once. The chain joins TRBV7-2 to TRBJ2-5; maybe TRBD2 (6 bases). The CDR3 extends over 14 amino acids. The germline V gene encodes CDR1 SGHTA and CDR2 FQGNSA. Trimming shortened V by 2 bases and J by 4 bases, and 11 bases separated the two germline ends. CDR3: CASSLKWGGETQYF. The CDR3 DNA sequence: TGTGCCAGCAGCTTAAAATGGGGAGGAGAGACCCAGTACTTC.

The chain carries TRBV12-3 or TRBV12-4 and TRBJ1-2, with D possibly matching TRBD1 (5 bases). The length of the CDR3 is 12 residues. V lost 7 bases to trimming and J lost 5 bases, with 11 bases between them. CDR3 sequence reads: CASTPGGYGYTF. CDR3 DNA sequence: TGTGCCAGCACCCCCGGGGGGTATGGCTACACCTTC.

V is TRBV5-3 and J is TRBJ2-3, with a possible D match to TRBD2 (6 bases). TRBV5-3 is designated an ORF whose function remains uncertain. The CDR3 totals 14 residues. V lost 4 bases, J lost 2 bases, and 11 bases lay in between. This CDR3 is CARSRSGFTDTQYF. In nucleotides, the CDR3 is TGTGCCAGAAGCCGTAGCGGATTCACAGATACGCAGTATTTT.